The 16 T cell receptor beta chains below come from one sample, sequenced in a study of blood T cells in healthy people across ages. Combining a sample-barcoded 5' primer with a J-beta primer mix, a second PCR ran for about 6 to 11 cycles. TCRdb ran MiXCR on the 5' RACE reads and lists one entry per CDR3 protein. The data contain roughly 800,000 distinct CDR3 sequences, roughly 64% of them singletons. Material: blood. These receptors originate from a man younger than 40 in good health.

The chain links TRBV20-1 to TRBJ1-4; 8 bases match TRBD1. This CDR3 is built from 13 residues. Looked up from germline, CDR1 is DFQATT and CDR2 is SNEGSKA (reference sequence). The V and J ends lost 5 bases and 8 bases, in that order; junction bases with no gene match: 7. The DNA of the CDR3 is TGCAGTGCTGCGACAGGGGTAGGCGAAAAACTGTTTTTT. Amino acids: CSAATGVGEKLFF.

The rearrangement links TRBV4-3 to TRBJ2-3, with D perhaps TRBD1 or TRBD2 (7 bases each). The CDR3 is 16 residues long. Germline CDR1 LGHNA, CDR2 YSLEER. V was clipped by 0 bases and J by 6 bases, with 16 bases between them. Written as DNA, the CDR3 is TGCGCCAGCAGCCAAGATATGACAGGGAGGGGGGATACGCAGTATTTT. Its translation is CASSQDMTGRGDTQYF.

Written as DNA, the CDR3 is TGTGCCAGCAGTTCCCTAGCGGGAGTATCAAATGAGCAGTACTTC. Its protein is CASSSLAGVSNEQYF. This sequence joins TRBV27 and TRBJ2-5; 10 bases align to TRBD2. Germline loops: CDR1 MNHEY, CDR2 SMNVEV (reference sequence). V dropped 4 bases and J dropped 11; count of bases not matched to a gene: 13. The CDR3 totals 15 residues.

In its sample, this clonotype was seen many times. The chain employs TRBV15 and TRBJ2-5; 13 bases match TRBD2. J gave up 5 bases and V 4 bases, and 4 bases lay outside the gene matches. Germline CDR1 reads LNHNV; CDR2 reads YYDKDF (reference sequence). This CDR3 is built from 15 residues. CDR3 coding DNA: TGTGCCACCAGCAAAACTAGCGGGGGGGCCGAGACCCAGTACTTC. Translated: CATSKTSGGAETQYF.

The V gene is TRBV6-2 or TRBV6-3, the J gene TRBJ1-5; D is unclear. V lost 5 bases to trimming and J lost 5 bases, with 10 bases between them. This CDR3 comprises 13 residues. Per the germline V gene, CDR1 is MNHEY and CDR2 is SVGEGT. The CDR3: CASSGVVHQPQHF. The DNA for the CDR3 is TGTGCCAGCAGTGGGGTCGTCCATCAGCCCCAGCATTTT.

This clonotype came up a few times. The chain has TRBV15 and TRBJ2-1; the D gene is possibly TRBD2 (5 bases). V was pared by 6 bases and J by 4 bases, with 13 bases between. Germline CDR1 is LNHNV and CDR2 is YYDKDF (reference sequence). The CDR3 contains 14 residues. The CDR3 DNA follows: TGTGCCACCAGGGACTCCAATCCTTACAATGAGCAGTTCTTC. This gives the protein CATRDSNPYNEQFF.

This chain links TRBV20-1 with TRBJ2-5; 11 bases align to TRBD1. The DNA end lines up better with TRBJ2-1; the J call may be wrong. The CDR3 is 16 residues long. Germline V gene data show CDR1 as DFQATT and CDR2 as SNEGSKA (reference sequence). This chain's CDR3 is CSARMDRGPGQETQFF. The CDR3 region has the DNA TGCAGTGCTAGGATGGACAGGGGGCCAGGGCAAGAGACCCAGTTCTTC.

This clonotype was seen only a few times. The chain combines TRBV10-3 with TRBJ2-3; unclear D gene. Germline CDR1 ENHRY, CDR2 SYGVKD. This CDR3 has 14 amino acids. Trimming left V 4 bases short and J 1 base short, with 9 bases between. CDR3 protein: CAISVNSGTDTQYF. CDR3 bases: TGTGCCATCAGTGTAAACTCGGGCACAGATACGCAGTATTTT.

The chain recombines TRBV20-1 with TRBJ2-3; 7 nucleotides align to TRBD1. Germline V gene lookup returns CDR1 DFQATT and CDR2 SNEGSKA (reference sequence). V lost 2 bases, J lost 4 bases, and 9 bases stayed unmatched. The CDR3 contains 15 residues. The CDR3 DNA reads as TGCAGTGCTAGACCAGGGGGAGCCAGACCAGATACGCAGTATTTT. Protein sequence: CSARPGGARPDTQYF.

V and J are TRBV7-2 and TRBJ2-5; D remains ambiguous. TRBJ2-7 explains the end of the DNA better; the J call may be wrong. The CDR3 covers 14 residues. Germline V gene lookup returns CDR1 SGHTA and CDR2 FQGNSA. The CDR3 sequence is CASSLYSGVYEQYF. The CDR3 bases are TGTGCCAGCAGCTTATATTCTGGGGTCTACGAGCAGTACTTC.

This clonotype came up a few times. The chain recombines TRBV7-2 with TRBJ2-7; D might be TRBD1 or TRBD2, each matching 5 bases. CDR1 is SGHTA and CDR2 is FQGNSA in the germline V gene. The CDR3 has 15 residues. Deletions cut 1 base from V and 2 bases from J, with 12 bases between. The CDR3 loop reads CASSLVRDGTYEQYF. The CDR3 DNA reads TGTGCCAGCAGCTTAGTTCGGGACGGTACCTACGAGCAGTACTTC.

The J gene is TRBJ2-4, the V gene TRBV15; no clear D. CDR3 length equals 15 residues. V lost 0 bases and J 8 bases, leaving 14 bases between the germline ends. Germline V gene sequence: CDR1 LNHNV, CDR2 YYDKDF (reference sequence). The chain's CDR3 is CATSRELRAGDIQYF. DNA of the CDR3: TGTGCCACCAGCAGAGAGCTAAGGGCTGGTGACATTCAGTACTTC.

This clonotype was picked up a small number of times. The chain combines TRBV7-9 with TRBJ2-7, with 7 nucleotides matching TRBD1. Germline lookup yields CDR1 SEHNR and CDR2 FQNEAQ (reference sequence). There are 15 residues in the CDR3. After removal of 2 bases from V and 3 bases from J, the junction contained 7 bases not matched to a gene. CDR3 in DNA: TGTGCCAGCAGCTTAATCCTGGGACAGAACTACGAGCAGTACTTC. Protein: CASSLILGQNYEQYF.

V gene TRBV10-3 combines with J gene TRBJ1-2; 7 bases agree with TRBD1. Germline lookup yields CDR1 ENHRY and CDR2 SYGVKD. The length of the CDR3 is 15 residues. Trimming at V came to 10 bases and at J to 4 bases, leaving 15 bases not matched to a gene. CDR3 in amino acids: CATYHGTASIYGYTF. The CDR3 coding sequence is TGTGCCACTTACCACGGGACAGCTTCGATCTATGGCTACACCTTC.

J is TRBJ2-4 and V is TRBV10-3; TRBD2 agrees at 9 bases. The DNA end favors TRBJ2-5, so the J call may be wrong. This CDR3 contains 15 residues. The V gene's germline CDR1 is ENHRY and CDR2 SYGVKD. CDR3 coding DNA: TGTGCCATCAGTGAGTCAGCGGGGGGTAGAGAGACCCAGTACTTC. Amino acids: CAISESAGGRETQYF.

The chain joins TRBV6-2 or TRBV6-3 to TRBJ2-4; 7 bases match TRBD1. Germline V gene lookup returns CDR1 MNHEY and CDR2 SVGEGT. J gave up 2 bases and V 7 bases, and 8 bases lay outside the gene matches. This CDR3 is built from 15 residues. The CDR3, as DNA: TGTGCCAGCACCGAGACAGGGAAGACCAAAAACATTCAGTACTTC. Its protein is CASTETGKTKNIQYF.